This T cell receptor (beta chain) was captured in a study of identical twins (dated by TCRdb to 2016 to 2017). At the level of the whole study: To test whether fetal clonotypes persist, the study used deep sequencing on TCR alpha and beta repertoires from monozygotic twins, unrelated adults of various ages, and cord blood. To rule out contamination, the twin experiments were replicated at different times with different library preparation protocols. What the authors observed across the whole study: Recombination models systematically underestimated out-of-frame TCR alpha sharing in monozygotic twins but agreed with sharing between unrelated individuals. Conclusions relied on cross-sectional statistical analysis, since the same donors could not be followed over many years. Excess twin sharing in beta out-of-frame sequences was weaker because fewer shared sequences lowered the signal-to-noise ratio. Compared with coincidental sharing between unrelated individuals, an excess of low generation-probability sequences was observed among out-of-frame TCR alpha sequences shared between twins. Zero-insertion analyses could be partly confounded by invariant T cells such as MAIT and iNKT, although diverse VJ usage argued against such confounding for most clonotypes. Abundant cord blood beta clonotypes had fewer insertions, young adult naive repertoires showed a similar but weaker trend, and memory repertoires showed no such trend.

Only healthy Caucasian donors were included. Three pairs of female monozygotic twins, all aged 18 to 29 years, were included in the twin cohort. Peripheral blood mononuclear cells were the source from which RNA for the TCR libraries was isolated. V is clipped by 4 bases and J by 0 bases, and the sequence between their germline boundaries is 11 bases long. The CDR3 numbers 16 residues from cysteine through phenylalanine. The DNA shown is the 48-base CDR3, in frame from base 1. Taken from the germline V gene, the CDR1 and CDR2 loops are KGHDR and SFDVKD. The library was generated by 5' RACE. TCRdb shows the sequencer as Illumina HiSeq 2000. Template switching added a universal primer binding site, and the final cDNA carried a unique molecular identifier that allowed TCR cDNA molecules to be counted accurately. First-strand cDNA for TCR alpha and beta chains was synthesized from specific primers in the conserved constant-segment region. To control for contamination, every cDNA library was double barcoded, receiving both a SMART-Mk sample barcode and Illumina barcodes. TruSeq adapter sequences, together with Illumina sample barcodes, were added in two successive PCR steps. The TCR alpha and beta cDNA libraries were sequenced on the Illumina HiSeq platform using custom primers. On the study's bioinformatics: Raw reads were processed with MiGEC to extract unique molecular identifiers, and MiXCR was used to determine CDR3 positions. For each individual, recombination models were inferred using an EM algorithm with the repgenHMM and IGoR tools. Shared clonotype analysis was performed with the tcR package in R, normalizing sharing by the product of cloneset sizes. Out-of-frame nonproductive sequences were analyzed to study raw recombination free of thymic and clonal selection effects. TCRdb's own reprocessing of the public reads used fastp at Q25 and MiXCR and kept productive beta chains. Merged by CDR3 protein, the rows form single entries marked with the most common genes and DNA. None of the V and J calls come from the authors' own analysis; TCRdb made them. In this sample the table shows nearly 650,000 distinct CDR3 sequences, 7.1% of which occur a single time. The top ten constitute 1.6% of the sample.

This clonotype has a handful of counts. Its antigen is currently not known. No base qualities exist here, and no much larger clone lies one base off it. These sequences were also reported in another study, on yellow fever vaccine responses in identical twins. As noted in the second study: According to the authors, the vaccine-induced T cell response in identical twins seemed to be partly convergent and partly specific to each individual. Focusing on identical twins, the study followed the T cell clones that responded to the vaccine, and did so with precision.

The TCR comes from a woman aged 18-29 years in good health. Recombination connected TRBV24-1 to TRBJ2-2; the D gene is perhaps TRBD1, from 6 matching bases. The sequencing input was PBMCs. The DNA reads as follows: TGTGCCACCAGTGAACAAACAGGGACGAACACCGGGGAGCTGTTTTTT. It specifies CATSEQTGTNTGELFF.